The clone carrying this T cell receptor beta chain was detected only once. The CDR3 runs 13 residues. The V gene's germline CDR1 is KGHSH and CDR2 LQKENI. Trimming took 1 base from V and 5 from J, leaving 6 bases between them. These data originate in a study of T cell changes during pregnancy in multiple sclerosis. Profiling relied on immunoSEQ multiplex PCR, and the TCRdb table lists in-frame clones only, not all of them. The data contain about 98,000 clones, around 92% of them singletons. The material sequenced was peripheral blood, taken after pregnancy. The chain links TRBV18 to TRBJ1-5; no definite D call. This clonotype was obtained from a female donor in good health, enrolled as a control in a pregnancy study. Here the CDR3 reads CASSPQTDQPQHF. DNA for the CDR3: TGTGCCAGCTCACCACAGACTGATCAGCCCCAGCATTTT.